This record looks at one T cell receptor beta chain sequence and its context. This clonotype was seen at least ten times. Its antigen has not been determined. The record has no base qualities; no much larger clone is one base away. The record originates from a study of CD8 T cells in ankylosing spondylitis (dated by TCRdb to 2015 to 2018). Regarding the research as a whole: The study set out to find disease-linked TCR variants by profiling T cell receptor beta repertoires in ankylosing spondylitis patients and healthy donors. Peripheral blood was sampled, and synovial fluid was additionally collected from ankylosing spondylitis patients. In total, the full study cohort was made up of some 100 healthy donors and 25 to 30 ankylosing spondylitis patients. What the work shows at the level of the full study, not this receptor alone: Blood from ankylosing spondylitis patients appeared to be characterized by a TCR beta motif composed of eight or nine highly homologous amino acid variants. The disease-linked clones were reported to be significantly enriched in matched synovial fluid samples from ankylosing spondylitis patients. Some motif variants were previously reported in synovial fluid and blood of reactive arthritis patients, suggesting common disease-initiation mechanisms. A CD8+ phenotype was shown by the disease-linked clones, which were found at relatively low frequencies in peripheral blood.

The germline ends are 8 bases apart after V is trimmed by 4 bases and J by 1 base. There are 13 amino acids in the CDR3, from cysteine to phenylalanine inclusive. Just the 39-base CDR3 DNA is kept, in frame starting at base 1. As encoded in the germline V gene, CDR1 is SGHDT while CDR2 is YYEEEE. Sequenced on an Illumina HiSeq 2500. Quantitative 5'-RACE with molecular barcodes was used to prepare TCR beta libraries. Per the source publication's procedure: A new computational method based on a probabilistic model of VDJ rearrangement was used to identify disease-linked TCR variants. Clones were called with MiXCR by TCRdb after fastp trimmed the public reads at Q25, and only in-frame beta chains were retained. One record per CDR3 amino acid sequence lists the most common genes and DNA. These V and J calls are TCRdb output, not the study's own analysis. Here the sample has more than 500,000 distinct CDR3 sequences; about 5.4% occur a single time. The top ten constitute roughly 3.2% of the sample.

Recombination connected TRBV5-6 to TRBJ1-1; the D gene cannot be named for sure. This sequence was found in a male donor with ankylosing spondylitis. The sample comprised blood, either unsorted or a sorted T cell fraction (not recorded which). Read as DNA, the sequence is TGTGCCAGCAGCCGACACGAGAACACTGAAGCTTTCTTT. It encodes CASSRHENTEAFF. This CDR3, with the reference TRBV5-6 and TRBJ1-1 proteins standing in past its ends, gives the full variable domain DAGVTQSPTHLIKTRGQQVTLRCSPKSGHDTVSWYQQALGQGPQFIFQYYEEEERQRGNFPDRFSGHQFPNYSSELNVNALLLGDSALYLCASSRHENTEAFFGQGTRLTVV.